This TCR beta chain was sequenced in a study of shared clonotypes between healthy human individuals. Regarding this clone: Its antigen is not known.

Trimming at V came to 3 bases and at J to 0 bases, leaving 8 bases not matched to a gene. Looked up from germline, CDR1 is MGHRA and CDR2 is YSYEKL. The CDR3 contains 18 residues. Negatively enriched CD4+ T cells were divided by CD45RA into naive and memory. The study, taken as a whole, reports: Investigators collected only blood, and repertoires in tissues likely differ.

The assay was immunoSEQ multiplex PCR, and TCRdb's table has in-frame clones only and misses some. The sample records some 2,400,000 clones, around 95% being singletons. The source of this sequence is a man in his late teens or twenties in good health. The sample taken for sequencing was naive CD4+ T cells sorted from blood. As for subset: CD45RA+ positively selected. The chain links TRBV4-1 to TRBJ2-1; TRBD2 matches 10 bases. The CDR3 DNA reads as TGCGCCAGCAGCCACGAGCGGGGGGGTCTACACTCCTACAATGAGCAGTTCTTC. Amino acids: CASSHERGGLHSYNEQFF.